A single sample is the source of the 29 T cell receptor beta chains below, sequenced in a study of blood T cell repertoires in COVID-19. Sequencing used immunoSEQ multiplex PCR; TCRdb keeps in-frame clones, though not all of them. The data hold approximately 210,000 clones, with approximately 81% observed a single time. Sequencing was carried out using peripheral blood. The receptor set was obtained from a woman older than 75 with COVID-19, enrolled during active disease.

This chain uses TRBV6-6 with TRBJ1-3; 8 positions agree with TRBD1. Trimming removed 6 bases from V and 0 bases from J; junction bases left unmatched: 7. CDR1 is MNHNY, CDR2 SVGAGI, per germline (reference sequence). CDR3 size: 16 residues. The DNA for the CDR3 is TGTGCCAGCAGGACCCAAACAGGGGGCTCTGGAAACACCATATATTTT. Its protein product is CASRTQTGGSGNTIYF.

The chain is built from TRBV6-5 and TRBJ1-6; a weak D match, TRBD1 (5 bases). In germline, CDR1 is MNHEY, CDR2 SVGAGI. The V gene lost 4 bases and the J gene lost 9 bases, with 7 bases spanning the gap. CDR3 size: 12 residues. The CDR3 DNA is TGTGCCAGCAGTTCGGGGGGTTCACCCCTCCACTTT. It encodes CASSSGGSPLHF.

The V and J genes are TRBV25-1 and TRBJ1-1; D is undetermined. The germline CDR1 and CDR2 sequences are MGHDK and SYGVNS. The V gene lost 1 base and the J gene lost 4 bases, with 13 bases spanning the gap. The CDR3 totals 15 residues. Here the CDR3 reads CASSELRDSSTEAFF. The CDR3 DNA reads TGTGCCAGCAGTGAATTGAGGGATTCGAGCACTGAAGCTTTCTTT.

The V and J genes are TRBV30 and TRBJ1-4; 8 bases fit TRBD1. Germline V gene sequence: CDR1 GTSNPN, CDR2 SVGIG (reference sequence). The trim removed 5 bases at V and 5 bases at J, leaving 4 bases unmatched. CDR3 length equals 13 residues. The CDR3 DNA is TGTGCCTGGGGACAGGGATTGAATGAAAAACTGTTTTTT. Translating gives CAWGQGLNEKLFF.

The gene calls are TRBV15 and TRBJ2-1, with a possible D match to TRBD1 (6 bases). The ends were cut back, 3 bases at V and 0 bases at J, with 12 bases in the middle. Germline CDR1 LNHNV, CDR2 YYDKDF (reference sequence). The CDR3 is 16 residues long. The CDR3 sequence is CATSSRQGSSYNEQFF. The CDR3, as DNA: TGTGCCACCAGCAGTCGCCAGGGGTCCTCCTACAATGAGCAGTTCTTC.

This clone was recorded once. V and J are TRBV19 and TRBJ1-1; a possible D gene is TRBD1 (5 bases). The V gene's germline CDR1 is LNHDA and CDR2 SQIVND (reference sequence). Trimming shortened V by 8 bases and J by 1 base, and 8 bases separated the two germline ends. This CDR3 region has 12 residues. The chain's CDR3 is CASSGGNTEAFF. CDR3 in DNA: TGTGCCAGTTCGGGGGGGAACACTGAAGCTTTCTTT.

The chain combines TRBV7-9 with TRBJ1-1, with a tentative D call TRBD1 (5 bases). Germline V gene sequence: CDR1 SEHNR, CDR2 FQNEAQ (reference sequence). This CDR3 is 18 amino acids long. The ends were cut back, 5 bases at V and 0 bases at J, with 22 bases in the middle. The CDR3 nucleotides are TGTGCCAGCAGCCCCACTCTTGACAGACTTCATTTGAACACTGAAGCTTTCTTT. Protein: CASSPTLDRLHLNTEAFF.

The chain carries TRBV2 and TRBJ1-5; 7 nucleotides match TRBD1. This CDR3 is built from 14 residues. Germline values: CDR1 SNHLY, CDR2 FYNNEI. V shed 7 bases and J 6 bases; nucleotides not matched to a gene: 9. The CDR3 DNA is TGTGCCAGCAAGGGACAGCTCGCTACTCAGCCCCAGCATTTT. As protein: CASKGQLATQPQHF.

The V gene is TRBV30, the J gene TRBJ1-6; the D gene is possibly TRBD1 (5 bases). CDR1 GTSNPN and CDR2 SVGIG come from the germline V gene (reference sequence). CDR3 length: 14 amino acids. V was cut by 2 bases and J by 7 bases, with 12 bases left in between. This chain's CDR3 is CAWSIAGVNSPLHF. The DNA of the CDR3 is TGTGCCTGGAGTATAGCGGGGGTGAATTCACCCCTCCACTTT.

The chain recombines TRBV3-1 (or the pseudogene TRBV3-2) with TRBJ2-5; D is uncertain. The germline CDR1 and CDR2 sequences are LGHDT and YNNKEL (reference sequence). The germline V and J ends were trimmed by 0 bases and 5 bases, with 7 bases remaining between them. This CDR3 has 13 amino acids. The CDR3 DNA reads as TGTGCCAGCAGCCAAGACTCTAGGGAGACCCAGTACTTC. Translation gives CASSQDSRETQYF.

V and J are TRBV7-2 and TRBJ1-6; 7 bases align to TRBD1. V was pared by 5 bases and J by 15 bases, with 10 bases of the junction left unmatched. Looked up from germline, CDR1 is SGHTA and CDR2 is FQGNSA. The CDR3 length is 13 residues. CDR3 in DNA: TGTGCCAGCAGCCTAGGGGGACAGACAGGCCTCCACTTT. Encoded protein: CASSLGGQTGLHF.

This clone turned up a few times. This chain uses TRBV5-1 with TRBJ2-1; 10 nucleotides agree with TRBD2. The germline gives CDR1 SGHRS, CDR2 YFSETQ. The V gene end was trimmed by 3 bases and the J gene end by 10 bases; junction bases not matched to a gene: 16. The CDR3 loop spans 17 amino acids. In DNA form, the CDR3 reads TGCGCCAGCAGCTGGGCCCTCCGAAGCGGGGGGGCCGGGGAGCAGTTCTTC. Amino acids: CASSWALRSGGAGEQFF. Supplemented by reference TRBV5-1 and TRBJ2-1, the full variable domain reads KAGVTQTPRYLIKTRGQQVTLSCSPISGHRSVSWYQQTPGQGLQFLFEYFSETQRNKGNFPGRFSGRQFSNSRSEMNVSTLELGDSALYLCASSWALRSGGAGEQFFGPGTRLTVL.

Only a few counts were recorded for this clone. V is TRBV19 and J is TRBJ1-2; TRBD1 agrees at 7 bases. CDR1 is LNHDA and CDR2 is SQIVND in the germline V gene (reference sequence). V gave up 5 bases and J gave up 4 bases; unmatched junction bases: 7. This CDR3 has 14 amino acids. The CDR3 coding sequence is TGTGCCAGTAGTGCACCGGGACAGATCTATGGCTACACCTTC. This sequence encodes CASSAPGQIYGYTF.

The chain carries TRBV29-1 and TRBJ1-2; TRBD1 aligns across 8 bases. The V segment lost 8 bases and the J segment 5 bases; nucleotides outside the gene matches: 7. The CDR3 contains 12 residues. Germline V gene lookup returns CDR1 SQVTM and CDR2 ANQGSEA. Here the CDR3 DNA reads TGCAGCTCGACAGGGGCGGGGTATGGCTACACCTTC. Translating gives CSSTGAGYGYTF.

V is TRBV28 and J is TRBJ2-7; 8 bases agree with TRBD1. Germline assignment: CDR1 MDHEN and CDR2 SYDVKM. The CDR3 extends over 14 amino acids. J gave up 0 bases and V 8 bases, and 6 bases lay outside the gene matches. The CDR3, as DNA: TGTGCCAGCCGAGGGGGACAGGTCTCCTACGAGCAGTACTTC. Translated: CASRGGQVSYEQYF.

This sequence joins TRBV3-1 (or the pseudogene TRBV3-2) and TRBJ2-2; D is possibly TRBD1 (5 bases). Germline V gives CDR1 LGHDT, CDR2 YNNKEL (reference sequence). The CDR3 has 17 residues. The V gene lost 4 bases and the J gene lost 5 bases, with 20 bases spanning the gap. CDR3 DNA sequence: TGTGCCAGCAGCCCCCCGTCCCGGGCAGGGTTAACCGGGGAGCTGTTTTTT. This translates into CASSPPSRAGLTGELFF.

The chain combines TRBV5-8 with TRBJ2-5; a possible D gene is TRBD2 (7 bases). V was shortened by 4 bases and J by 2 bases, with 15 bases between the two germline ends. The CDR3 totals 15 residues. Germline V lookup: CDR1 SGHTS, CDR2 YDEGEE. The CDR3 region has the DNA TGTGCCAGCAGCGATAGGGGGGGTACTCAAGAGACCCAGTACTTC. Its translation: CASSDRGGTQETQYF.

This chain uses TRBV12-3 or TRBV12-4 with TRBJ1-1, with a weak D call TRBD1 (5 bases). Trimming left V 2 bases short and J 5 bases short, with 6 bases between. The CDR3 contains 12 residues. DNA for the CDR3: TGTGCCAGCAGTTTATCAGGGACTGAAGCTTTCTTT. It yields the protein CASSLSGTEAFF.

This clone showed up just once. The chain has TRBV5-1 and TRBJ1-3, with TRBD1 matching 8 bases. J lost 4 bases, V lost 4 bases, and 4 bases had no gene match. CDR3 length equals 14 residues. Germline V gives CDR1 SGHRS, CDR2 YFSETQ. Here the CDR3 reads CASSPRDRGNTIYF. DNA for the CDR3: TGCGCCAGCAGCCCCAGGGACAGGGGAAACACCATATATTTT.

V is TRBV7-2 and J is TRBJ2-5, with 7 positions matching TRBD2. Germline-derived CDR1 and CDR2 are SGHTA and FQGNSA. Trimming removed 3 bases from V and 5 bases from J; junction bases left unmatched: 6. CDR3 length: 14 amino acids. The CDR3 DNA is TGTGCCAGCAGCTTGCGCCGGGGGGAGGAGACCCAGTACTTC. Protein sequence: CASSLRRGEETQYF.

The chain joins TRBV28 to TRBJ1-1; maybe TRBD1 (5 bases). This CDR3 is built from 13 residues. Per germline, CDR1 MDHEN and CDR2 SYDVKM. Trimming took off 2 bases at V and 5 bases at J, with 9 bases between the two ends. CDR3 in DNA: TGTGCCAGCAGTTTACGACAGAGGACTGAAGCTTTCTTT. Translation gives CASSLRQRTEAFF.

J is TRBJ2-3 and V is TRBV7-2; tentative D call: TRBD2 (6 bases). Germline CDR1 and CDR2: SGHTA and FQGNSA. Trimming cost V 8 bases and J 2 bases, with 14 bases left between them. This CDR3 spans 14 amino acids. The CDR3 DNA sequence: TGTGCCAGCGCTCCCGGGGAGGCCACAGATACGCAGTATTTT. Translated, it gives CASAPGEATDTQYF.

This clone was counted a few times. The chain is built from TRBV6-5 and TRBJ2-7; 9 bases map to TRBD2. Germline V lookup: CDR1 MNHEY, CDR2 SVGAGI. V trimming: 5 bases; J trimming: 5 bases; junction bases outside the gene matches: 10. The CDR3 length is 15 residues. CDR3 amino acids: CASSPGLANPHEQYF. The CDR3 DNA sequence: TGTGCCAGCAGTCCCGGACTAGCGAATCCCCACGAGCAGTACTTC.

The chain uses TRBV5-4 and TRBJ1-4, with D tentatively TRBD1 (6 bases). Between the trimmed V and J ends, which lost 3 bases and 4 bases, there was a span of 10 bases. The CDR3 runs to 14 residues. Germline V gene data show CDR1 as SGHNT and CDR2 as YYREEE (reference sequence). The CDR3 loop reads CASSSTGGNEKLFF. The CDR3 DNA follows: TGTGCCAGCAGCTCGACAGGTGGTAATGAAAAACTGTTTTTT.

The chain carries TRBV2 and TRBJ1-1; D is perhaps TRBD1 (6 bases). The CDR3 has 14 residues. V was pared by 4 bases and J by 3 bases, with 12 bases between. Germline V CDR1 and CDR2: SNHLY, FYNNEI. The CDR3 region has the DNA TGTGCCAGCAGTGGACAGGCAGGCGACACTGAAGCTTTCTTT. Translation: CASSGQAGDTEAFF.

This clone appeared a few times. The chain is built from TRBV12-3 or TRBV12-4 and TRBJ2-3, with 9 positions matching TRBD1. The CDR3 loop spans 12 amino acids. J lost 9 bases, V lost 6 bases, and 4 bases had no gene match. In DNA form, the CDR3 reads TGTGCCAGCAGCTGGACAGGGGAAACGCAGTATTTT. It codes for CASSWTGETQYF.

The chain joins TRBV6-5 to TRBJ1-5; maybe TRBD1 (6 bases). CDR1 and CDR2 (germline): MNHEY, SVGAGI. The CDR3 totals 15 residues. Between the trimmed V and J ends, which lost 0 bases and 5 bases, there was a span of 11 bases. The CDR3 reads CASSYSLQGHQPQHF. The CDR3 DNA sequence: TGTGCCAGCAGTTACTCGTTACAGGGACATCAGCCCCAGCATTTT.

This clone appeared a single time. The chain is built from TRBV9 and TRBJ2-2; 8 nucleotides agree with TRBD2. The CDR3 runs 17 residues. J lost 5 bases, V lost 2 bases, and 11 bases had no gene match. Germline V gene data show CDR1 as SGDLS and CDR2 as YYNGEE. This CDR3 reads CASSVRESAGGTGELFF. The CDR3 coding sequence is TGTGCCAGCAGCGTCCGGGAATCTGCGGGGGGAACCGGGGAGCTGTTTTTT. Supplemented by reference TRBV9 and TRBJ2-2, the full variable domain reads DSGVTQTPKHLITATGQRVTLRCSPRSGDLSVYWYQQSLDQGLQFLIQYYNGEERAKGNILERFSAQQFPDLHSELNLSSLELGDSALYFCASSVRESAGGTGELFFGEGSRLTVL.

The V call is TRBV14, the J call TRBJ1-1; D remains ambiguous. Per germline, CDR1 SGHDN and CDR2 FVKESK. Trimming cost V 3 bases and J 1 base, with 6 bases left between them. This CDR3 spans 13 amino acids. The CDR3 is CASSHLSNTEAFF. CDR3 DNA sequence: TGTGCCAGCAGCCACCTCTCGAACACTGAAGCTTTCTTT.